The following is a TCR beta chain sequence with its context. This entry belongs to a study of blood T cell repertoires in COVID-19. As for the study in general: Acute and convalescent COVID-19 specimens originated in the United States, Italy and Spain. The analysed material was cDNA or gDNA that came from T cells, B-cell-depleted T cells, or PBMCs.

Authors' methods: Researchers report that nucleated cell counts were estimated from reference gene primer amplification. Assay: immunoSEQ multiplex PCR; the TCRdb copy retains only in-frame clones and omits some. V and J calls and clone size are given by that table; D and trimming were obtained from the DNA. The sample includes about 220,000 clones, 84% of them seen just once. V shed 9 bases and J shed 0 bases, with 10 bases lying between them. CDR1 MNHEY and CDR2 SVGAGI come from the germline V gene. The CDR3 spans 13 residues. This chain connects TRBV6-5 to TRBJ2-3, with D possibly matching TRBD1 (5 bases). Sequencing input: peripheral blood. This TCR was recovered from a man between 35 and 55 years old who had recovered from COVID-19. The CDR3 reads CARGPYSTDTQYF. CDR3 bases: TGTGCCAGGGGGCCTTACAGCACAGATACGCAGTATTTT.